This T cell receptor (beta chain) was recorded in a study of CD8+CD57+ T cells in acquired aplastic anemia. Study as a whole: The mean DNA yield obtained from sorted CD4+ and CD8+ cells came to about 3.2 ug.

For sequencing, patients were chosen who had shown expansion of CD8+CD57+ cells by flow cytometry. Findings and limits, study-wide: There were over 25 CD8+ CDR3 sequences that occurred in both patients and controls.

The template used for profiling TCR beta VDJ and CDR3 was genomic DNA. TCRdb itself ran the reads through MiXCR, one entry per CDR3 protein. The table lists around 150,000 distinct CDR3 sequences, 40% to 60% of them singletons. With regard to this clonotype: Its antigen is still unknown.

The sequencing sample was made of sorted CD4+, CD8+, or CD8+CD57+ T cells (not recorded which) from PBMCs. The receptor's source is a human donor with aplastic anemia.

The CDR3 protein is CAGERSGNTIYF. CDR3 DNA: TGTGCTGGGGAGCGCTCTGGAAACACCATATATTTT. The chain employs TRBV7-9 and TRBJ1-3; D is uncertain. The CDR3 contains 12 residues. CDR1 is SEHNR, CDR2 FQNEAQ, per germline (reference sequence).